What follows are 14 T cell receptor beta chains derived from one specimen sequenced in a study of regulatory T cells in long-lasting Graves disease. Documented time point: newly diagnosed GD, antithyroid drugs for less than 3 months. Making the TCR library involved RNA that had been extracted from PBMCs. Through Arm-PCR of CDR3 regions and iRepertoire HTBI primers, TCR beta libraries were built. TCRdb fed the multiplex PCR reads into MiXCR, producing one record per CDR3 protein. The sample gives roughly 520,000 distinct CDR3 sequences, more than 10% of which show up once; more than 8% is in the top ten. These sequences were also reported in another study, on T cells in Graves' hyperthyroidism and ophthalmopathy.

Material: peripheral blood mononuclear cells (PBMCs), obtained at new diagnosis, from a patient treated with antithyroid drugs. These receptor sequences come from a young woman with Graves disease.

The sample holds many counts of this clonotype. V and J are TRBV7-9 and TRBJ2-1, with D uncertain. The CDR3 totals 14 residues. CDR1 is SEHNR and CDR2 is FQNEAQ in the germline V gene (reference sequence). The V end was cut by 0 bases, the J end by 10 bases, with 13 bases between. The CDR3 spells CASSLAGSEGEQFF. The CDR3 DNA is TGTGCCAGCAGCTTAGCCGGCAGCGAAGGGGAGCAGTTCTTC.

This clonotype was seen repeatedly, ten times or more. In DNA, the CDR3 is TGTGCCAGCAGCTCAGACAGATACGAGCAGTACTTC. This translates into CASSSDRYEQYF. The rearrangement uses TRBV7-2 and TRBJ2-7, with D possibly matching TRBD1 (5 bases). CDR3 size: 12 residues. The V gene lost 4 bases and the J gene lost 4 bases, with 8 bases spanning the gap. Looked up from germline, CDR1 is SGHTA and CDR2 is FQGNSA.

The chain links TRBV7-9 to TRBJ2-2; D not resolved. The CDR3 is made up of 15 amino acids. The germline V and J ends were trimmed by 1 base and 4 bases, with 10 bases remaining between them. The germline gives CDR1 SEHNR, CDR2 FQNEAQ (reference sequence). The CDR3 spells CASSLVSQSTGELFF. CDR3 coding DNA: TGTGCCAGCAGCTTAGTTTCCCAGTCCACCGGGGAGCTGTTTTTT.

This clonotype appeared many times. This chain uses TRBV19 with TRBJ2-7; TRBD2 is a possible D gene (5 bases). This CDR3 region has 14 residues. Germline values: CDR1 LNHDA, CDR2 SQIVND (reference sequence). The V end lost 3 bases, the J end lost 4 bases, and 13 bases lay between the germline ends. This CDR3 is CASSIQGSGYEQYF. Written as DNA, the CDR3 is TGTGCCAGTAGTATTCAAGGCAGCGGATACGAGCAGTACTTC.

This clonotype has a count of ten or more. J is TRBJ2-1 and V is TRBV19; D not certain. The germline CDR1 and CDR2 sequences are LNHDA and SQIVND (reference sequence). Trimming removed 2 bases from V and 5 bases from J, with 16 bases in between. The CDR3 runs to 16 residues. The CDR3 DNA follows: TGTGCCAGTAGTATATCCGCCATTACTACCAACAATGAGCAGTTCTTC. This codes for CASSISAITTNNEQFF.

This clonotype was detected a few times. V and J are TRBV5-6 and TRBJ2-7; no firm D call. V was pared by 2 bases and J by 5 bases, with 11 bases between. The CDR3 is 13 amino acids. Per the germline V gene, CDR1 is SGHDT and CDR2 is YYEEEE. The CDR3 reads CASSFEGENEQYF. The CDR3 DNA reads TGTGCCAGCAGCTTCGAAGGAGAAAACGAGCAGTACTTC. Full variable domain (remainder filled in from reference TRBV5-6 and TRBJ2-7): DAGVTQSPTHLIKTRGQQVTLRCSPKSGHDTVSWYQQALGQGPQFIFQYYEEEERQRGNFPDRFSGHQFPNYSSELNVNALLLGDSALYLCASSFEGENEQYFGPGTRLTVT.

This clonotype occurred many times. The rearrangement joins TRBV3-1 to TRBJ2-1, with 8 bases lining up with TRBD2. Trimming removed 2 bases from V and 2 bases from J; junction bases left unmatched: 5. The germline V gene has CDR1 LGHDT and CDR2 YNNKEL (reference sequence). The CDR3 is 16 residues long. CDR3 DNA sequence: TGTGCCAGCAGCCAATCGTCGGGAGGGCCCTACAATGAGCAGTTCTTC. This gives the protein CASSQSSGGPYNEQFF.

V and J are TRBV25-1 and TRBJ1-2; D may be TRBD1 (6 bases). CDR1 is MGHDK and CDR2 is SYGVNS in the germline V gene. The CDR3 loop spans 13 amino acids. V was pared by 8 bases and J by 4 bases, with 14 bases between. The CDR3 is CASRETGSYGYTF. CDR3 bases: TGTGCCAGCCGCGAAACAGGGAGCTATGGCTACACCTTC.

This clonotype was seen ten or more times. V is TRBV2 and J is TRBJ1-1; D remains ambiguous. The CDR3 sequence is 13 residues long. Germline CDR1 is SNHLY and CDR2 is FYNNEI. V lost 7 bases, J lost 0 bases, and 9 bases lay in between. CDR3 DNA sequence: TGTGCCAGCATTCGCGGATTGAACACTGAAGCTTTCTTT. Translation: CASIRGLNTEAFF.

This clonotype has at least ten counts. V is TRBV18 and J is TRBJ1-1, with D hard to call. V was clipped by 6 bases and J by 1 base, with 6 bases between them. The CDR3 totals 12 residues. Germline assignment: CDR1 KGHSH and CDR2 LQKENI. The CDR3, as DNA: TGTGCCAGCTCGCGACAGAACACTGAAGCTTTCTTT. This codes for CASSRQNTEAFF.

This clonotype was recorded at least ten times. V usage is TRBV2 and J usage is TRBJ2-3; 9 bases line up with TRBD2. The CDR3 length is 15 residues. Germline V gene lookup returns CDR1 SNHLY and CDR2 FYNNEI. V lost 3 bases to trimming and J lost 3 bases; unmatched junction nucleotides: 4. This CDR3 is CASSDGLAMTDTQYF. DNA for the CDR3: TGTGCCAGCAGTGACGGACTAGCGATGACAGATACGCAGTATTTT.

The chain links TRBV20-1 to TRBJ2-5, with 10 bases that match TRBD1. Losses at the gene ends were 3 bases for V and 4 bases for J; bases not matched to a gene: 14. Germline V gene lookup returns CDR1 DFQATT and CDR2 SNEGSKA (reference sequence). The CDR3 spans 17 residues. The CDR3 region has the DNA TGCAGTGCTAGGGACAGGGGGTTTCTTGAATTCGGAGAGACCCAGTACTTC. Translating it yields CSARDRGFLEFGETQYF.

This clonotype was observed at least ten times. The V call is TRBV7-2, the J call TRBJ1-5; 7 positions agree with TRBD1. The CDR3 sequence is 13 residues long. Germline CDR1 SGHTA, CDR2 FQGNSA. With V trimmed by 4 bases and J by 8 bases, 5 bases remained unmatched. CDR3 sequence reads: CASSSGQSKPQHF. In nucleotides, the CDR3 is TGTGCCAGCAGCTCGGGACAGAGCAAGCCCCAGCATTTT.

The sample holds many counts of this clonotype. CDR3 sequence reads: CASSDGLHQETQYF. The DNA of the CDR3 is TGCGCCAGCAGTGATGGACTTCACCAAGAGACCCAGTACTTC. This chain connects TRBV10-2 to TRBJ2-5; D perhaps matches TRBD2 (5 bases). V lost 3 bases to trimming and J lost 0 bases, with 8 bases between them. Germline V gene data show CDR1 as WSHSY and CDR2 as SAAADI. The CDR3 is 14 residues long.